The rows below give T cell receptor beta chains drawn from one sample of a study of human T cells and chemical hapten exposure. Each CDR3 protein gets one entry after TCRdb re-called the RACE reads with MiXCR. The profile shows about 140,000 distinct CDR3 sequences, approximately 10% of them singletons. The sample consisted of whole blood, taken in connection with sensitization to the hapten diphenylcyclopropenone (DPC). The source is a woman aged 50 to 65 with alopecia areata. Some clones in this sample may be carry-over from other donors' samples. CDR3s include the opening cysteine and the closing phenylalanine or tryptophan. The D gene is left open where the match is weak. The size of a clone is reported for some rows only, either as once, few or many, or as a class for expanded clones.

CDR3 protein: CASSLVGSGANVLTF; CDR3 DNA: TGTGCCAGCAGCCTGGTAGGGTCTGGGGCCAACGTCCTGACTTTC; J gene: TRBJ2-6; V gene: TRBV5-4; D gene: -; clone size: once
CDR3 protein: CASSVAGQNYEQYF; CDR3 DNA: TGTGCCAGCAGCGTCGCGGGACAGAACTACGAGCAGTACTTC; J gene: TRBJ2-7; V gene: TRBV9; D gene: -; clone size: few
CDR3 protein: CASSRGTSGGVSGANVLTF; CDR3 DNA: TGCGCCAGCAGTAGAGGGACTAGCGGAGGGGTCTCTGGGGCCAACGTCCTGACTTTC; J gene: TRBJ2-6; V gene: TRBV5-1; D gene: TRBD2; clone size: few
CDR3 protein: CASSSQSGGNTEAFF; CDR3 DNA: TGTGCCAGCAGCTCTCAATCTGGGGGGAACACTGAAGCTTTCTTT; J gene: TRBJ1-1; V gene: TRBV11-2; D gene: -; clone size: few
CDR3 protein: CASSKTLVGKLFF; CDR3 DNA: TGTGCCAGCAGTAAAACCCTTGTGGGGAAACTGTTTTTT; J gene: TRBJ1-4; V gene: TRBV28; D gene: -; clone size: many
CDR3 protein: CASRGDSYGYTF; CDR3 DNA: TGTGCCAGCAGAGGAGACAGCTATGGCTACACCTTC; J gene: TRBJ1-2; V gene: TRBV2; D gene: -; clone size: -
CDR3 protein: CSASVPLAGETYNEQFF; CDR3 DNA: TGCAGTGCTAGCGTCCCCCTAGCGGGAGAGACCTACAATGAGCAGTTCTTC; J gene: TRBJ2-1; V gene: TRBV20-1; D gene: TRBD2; clone size: few
CDR3 protein: CASSSALAANTGEPFF; CDR3 DNA: TGTGCCAGCAGTTCAGCACTAGCGGCGAACACCGGGGAGCCGTTTTTT; J gene: TRBJ2-2; V gene: TRBV12-3/TRBV12-4; D gene: TRBD2; clone size: -
CDR3 protein: CASSSGLAGGETQYF; CDR3 DNA: TGTGCCAGTAGTAGTGGACTAGCGGGAGGAGAGACCCAGTACTTC; J gene: TRBJ2-5; V gene: TRBV19; D gene: TRBD2; clone size: many
CDR3 protein: CASSLRLASEQYF; CDR3 DNA: TGTGCCAGCAGCTTAAGACTAGCAAGCGAGCAGTACTTC; J gene: TRBJ2-7; V gene: TRBV7-6; D gene: TRBD2; clone size: -
CDR3 protein: CASSSIRDTGELFF; CDR3 DNA: TGTGCCAGCAGTTCAATCCGGGACACCGGGGAGCTGTTTTTT; J gene: TRBJ2-2; V gene: TRBV6-5; D gene: -; clone size: few
CDR3 protein: CSVRQGHTGELFF; CDR3 DNA: TGCAGCGTTCGGCAGGGGCACACCGGGGAGCTGTTTTTT; J gene: TRBJ2-2; V gene: TRBV29-1; D gene: -; clone size: -
CDR3 protein: CASSTGQQETQYF; CDR3 DNA: TGTGCCAGCAGCACCGGACAGCAAGAGACCCAGTACTTC; J gene: TRBJ2-5; V gene: TRBV11-2; D gene: -; clone size: -
CDR3 protein: CASSSARGVPYEQYF; CDR3 DNA: TGTGCCAGCAGCTCTGCTCGGGGGGTTCCCTACGAGCAGTACTTC; J gene: TRBJ2-7; V gene: TRBV7-2; D gene: TRBD2; clone size: many
CDR3 protein: CASSEGLAGNEQYF; CDR3 DNA: TGTGCCAGCAGTGAAGGACTAGCGGGAAACGAGCAGTACTTC; J gene: TRBJ2-7; V gene: TRBV6-1; D gene: TRBD2; clone size: -
CDR3 protein: CASSGRLDRDAYGYTF; CDR3 DNA: TGTGCCAGCAGCGGGCGCTTGGACAGGGATGCCTATGGCTACACCTTC; J gene: TRBJ1-2; V gene: TRBV6-1; D gene: TRBD1; clone size: many
CDR3 protein: CASSLSDRKAFF; CDR3 DNA: TGTGCCAGCAGCTTGTCTGACAGAAAAGCTTTCTTT; J gene: TRBJ1-1; V gene: TRBV7-9; D gene: -; clone size: few
CDR3 protein: CASSLWEESSYEQYF; CDR3 DNA: TGTGCCAGCAGCTTATGGGAGGAGTCCTCCTACGAGCAGTACTTC; J gene: TRBJ2-7; V gene: TRBV7-9; D gene: -; clone size: few
CDR3 protein: CASSLGSAINQPQHF; CDR3 DNA: TGCGCCAGCAGCTTGGGGTCGGCAATCAATCAGCCCCAGCATTTT; J gene: TRBJ1-5; V gene: TRBV5-1; D gene: -; clone size: -
CDR3 protein: CASSAGQGDYGYTF; CDR3 DNA: TGTGCCAGCAGCGCAGGACAGGGGGACTATGGCTACACCTTC; J gene: TRBJ1-2; V gene: TRBV11-2; D gene: TRBD1; clone size: many
CDR3 protein: CASSQESRGRSPLHF; CDR3 DNA: TGTGCCAGCAGCCAAGAATCCAGGGGGCGTTCACCCCTCCACTTT; J gene: TRBJ1-6; V gene: TRBV3-1; D gene: TRBD1; clone size: few
CDR3 protein: CASSYSRRGRSGNEQFF; CDR3 DNA: TGTGCCAGCAGTTACTCGAGGAGGGGCCGATCGGGCAATGAGCAGTTCTTC; J gene: TRBJ2-1; V gene: TRBV6-5; D gene: -; clone size: many
CDR3 protein: CASLRRGHTQYF; CDR3 DNA: TGTGCCAGCCTCCGGAGGGGCCATACGCAGTATTTT; J gene: TRBJ2-3; V gene: TRBV21-1; D gene: -; clone size: few
CDR3 protein: CASSSIGLQGGNTEAFF; CDR3 DNA: TGCGCCAGCAGCTCCATCGGATTACAGGGCGGCAACACTGAAGCTTTCTTT; J gene: TRBJ1-1; V gene: TRBV5-1; D gene: -; clone size: many
CDR3 protein: CASSLIGGGMNTEAFF; CDR3 DNA: TGTGCCAGCAGCTTAATCGGAGGGGGCATGAACACTGAAGCTTTCTTT; J gene: TRBJ1-1; V gene: TRBV11-2; D gene: TRBD1; clone size: -
CDR3 protein: CSAGPAAGELFF; CDR3 DNA: TGCAGTGCTGGTCCCGCGGCCGGGGAGCTGTTTTTT; J gene: TRBJ2-2; V gene: TRBV20-1; D gene: -; clone size: many
CDR3 protein: CASSLMASGRGYNEQFF; CDR3 DNA: TGTGCCAGCAGTTTAATGGCTAGCGGGAGAGGGTACAATGAGCAGTTCTTC; J gene: TRBJ2-1; V gene: TRBV12-3/TRBV12-4; D gene: TRBD2; clone size: few
CDR3 protein: CASNRVGAKETQYF; CDR3 DNA: TGTGCCAGTAACCGAGTTGGGGCGAAAGAGACCCAGTACTTC; J gene: TRBJ2-5; V gene: TRBV7-9; D gene: -; clone size: many
CDR3 protein: CATSDSGAHQPQHF; CDR3 DNA: TGTGCCACCAGTGATTCCGGGGCCCATCAGCCCCAGCATTTT; J gene: TRBJ1-5; V gene: TRBV24-1; D gene: -; clone size: many
CDR3 protein: CSVATSGINTGELFF; CDR3 DNA: TGCAGCGTTGCAACTAGCGGTATAAACACCGGGGAGCTGTTTTTT; J gene: TRBJ2-2; V gene: TRBV29-1; D gene: TRBD2; clone size: once
CDR3 protein: CSARDEGRLYF; CDR3 DNA: TGCAGTGCTAGAGATGAAGGCCGTCTGTACTTC; J gene: TRBJ2-4; V gene: TRBV20-1; D gene: -; clone size: -
CDR3 protein: CSVEWSQETQYF; CDR3 DNA: TGCAGCGTTGAGTGGAGCCAAGAGACCCAGTACTTC; J gene: TRBJ2-5; V gene: TRBV29-1; D gene: -; clone size: few
CDR3 protein: CASTSSPQSGTGELFF; CDR3 DNA: TGTGCCAGCACCTCTAGTCCCCAGTCCGGCACCGGGGAGCTGTTTTTT; J gene: TRBJ2-2; V gene: TRBV7-6; D gene: -; clone size: many
CDR3 protein: CSVFGRARSTDTQYF; CDR3 DNA: TGCAGCGTATTCGGCAGGGCAAGGAGCACAGATACGCAGTATTTT; J gene: TRBJ2-3; V gene: TRBV29-1; D gene: -; clone size: -
CDR3 protein: CASSSNLASYEQYF; CDR3 DNA: TGTGCCAGCAGTTCCAATCTAGCGAGCTACGAGCAGTACTTC; J gene: TRBJ2-7; V gene: TRBV27; D gene: -; clone size: few
CDR3 protein: CASSHPWTSPPREQFF; CDR3 DNA: TGTGCCAGCAGCCACCCATGGACTAGTCCCCCGCGGGAGCAGTTCTTC; J gene: TRBJ2-1; V gene: TRBV3-1; D gene: TRBD2; clone size: -
CDR3 protein: CAWRGNLNTEAFF; CDR3 DNA: TGTGCCTGGAGGGGCAACTTGAACACTGAAGCTTTCTTT; J gene: TRBJ1-1; V gene: TRBV30; D gene: -; clone size: few
CDR3 protein: CASSEGSYTQYF; CDR3 DNA: TGCGCCAGCAGTGAAGGGTCCTATACGCAGTATTTT; J gene: TRBJ2-3; V gene: TRBV10-1; D gene: -; clone size: -
CDR3 protein: CASSLGGRGLYNEQFF; CDR3 DNA: TGTGCCAGCAGCTTAGGGGGCAGGGGGCTGTACAATGAGCAGTTCTTC; J gene: TRBJ2-1; V gene: TRBV11-3; D gene: TRBD1; clone size: -
CDR3 protein: CASGETGTGAYEQYF; CDR3 DNA: TGCGCCAGCGGAGAGACTGGGACAGGGGCCTACGAGCAGTACTTC; J gene: TRBJ2-7; V gene: TRBV5-1; D gene: TRBD1; clone size: few
CDR3 protein: CASRLDLAGTQYF; CDR3 DNA: TGCGCCAGCAGGCTGGACCTGGCCGGTACGCAGTATTTT; J gene: TRBJ2-3; V gene: TRBV10-2; D gene: -; clone size: many
CDR3 protein: CASSCPKDKFRYSNQPQHF; CDR3 DNA: TGCGCCAGCAGCTGCCCAAAAGACAAGTTTCGATATAGCAATCAGCCCCAGCATTTT; J gene: TRBJ1-5; V gene: TRBV5-1; D gene: -; clone size: -
CDR3 protein: CASSIDRDEQFF; CDR3 DNA: TGTGCCAGCAGCATCGACAGGGATGAGCAGTTCTTC; J gene: TRBJ2-1; V gene: TRBV11-2; D gene: TRBD1; clone size: -
CDR3 protein: CASTVKGAAYEQYF; CDR3 DNA: TGTGCCAGCACCGTAAAGGGGGCGGCATACGAGCAGTACTTC; J gene: TRBJ2-7; V gene: TRBV28; D gene: TRBD1; clone size: -
CDR3 protein: CASSFGGSGDTQYF; CDR3 DNA: TGTGCCAGCAGCTTTGGCGGGAGTGGGGATACGCAGTATTTT; J gene: TRBJ2-3; V gene: TRBV7-8; D gene: TRBD2; clone size: many
CDR3 protein: CASSQEGLGTQYF; CDR3 DNA: TGCGCCAGCAGCCAAGAAGGACTTGGGACGCAGTATTTT; J gene: TRBJ2-3; V gene: TRBV4-1; D gene: -; clone size: many
CDR3 protein: CSARGVLSYNSPLHF; CDR3 DNA: TGCAGTGCTAGAGGCGTTCTCTCCTATAATTCACCCCTCCACTTT; J gene: TRBJ1-6; V gene: TRBV20-1; D gene: -; clone size: -
CDR3 protein: CASSLMRDRPHQPQHF; CDR3 DNA: TGTGCCAGCAGTCTAATGCGGGACAGGCCACATCAGCCCCAGCATTTT; J gene: TRBJ1-5; V gene: TRBV12-3/TRBV12-4; D gene: TRBD1; clone size: few
CDR3 protein: CASSYSGGSYEQYF; CDR3 DNA: TGTGCCAGCAGTTACTCCGGGGGGTCCTACGAGCAGTACTTC; J gene: TRBJ2-7; V gene: TRBV6-6; D gene: TRBD2; clone size: few
CDR3 protein: CASSPRLGSGNTIYF; CDR3 DNA: TGCGCCAGCAGCCCGCGGTTGGGATCTGGAAACACCATATATTTT; J gene: TRBJ1-3; V gene: TRBV4-1; D gene: -; clone size: few
CDR3 protein: CASSPSGAVNTQYF; CDR3 DNA: TGTGCCAGCAGCCCCTCGGGAGCTGTAAATACGCAGTATTTT; J gene: TRBJ2-3; V gene: TRBV7-9; D gene: -; clone size: -
CDR3 protein: CASSFNGLSYEQYF; CDR3 DNA: TGTGCCAGCAGTTTTAACGGTCTCTCCTACGAGCAGTACTTC; J gene: TRBJ2-7; V gene: TRBV28; D gene: -; clone size: many
CDR3 protein: CASSLDLVTEAFF; CDR3 DNA: TGTGCCAGCAGCTTAGATCTGGTAACTGAAGCTTTCTTT; J gene: TRBJ1-1; V gene: TRBV11-2; D gene: -; clone size: many